The rows below give T cell receptor beta chains drawn from one sample of a study of radiotherapy plus CTLA-4 blockade in lung cancer. Produced via immunoSEQ multiplex PCR; TCRdb's table is partial and in-frame only. Altogether tens of thousands of clones are present, about 85% being singletons, with the ten largest covering about 5.3%. The sample consisted of peripheral blood, taken from a patient treated with radiotherapy plus ipilimumab. The receptors originated from a human donor with non-small cell lung cancer who had stable disease on radiotherapy plus ipilimumab. Both conserved end residues are part of each CDR3. A D gene is named only where the DNA matches it firmly. A row's size may be missing; if present it is once, few, many or a size class.

abundance	len	j_gene	v_gene	d_gene	CDR3nt	CDR3aa
.	16	TRBJ2-5	TRBV12-5	TRBD2	TGTGCTAGTGGTTTGGGACTAGCGGGAGGAAAAGAGACCCAGTACTTC	CASGLGLAGGKETQYF
.	15	TRBJ2-3	TRBV27	TRBD2	TGTGCCAGCAGTGGGGGGGTCGGGAGCACAGATACGCAGTATTTT	CASSGGVGSTDTQYF
.	17	TRBJ2-2	TRBV5-1	TRBD2	TGCGCCAGCAGCTATCTGGGACTAGCCACGAACACCGGGGAGCTGTTTTTT	CASSYLGLATNTGELFF
.	14	TRBJ1-2	TRBV28	TRBD1	TGTGCCAGCAGAGGGACAGGGAGTAGCTATGGCTACACCTTC	CASRGTGSSYGYTF
.	15	TRBJ2-5	TRBV7-7	TRBD2	TGTGCCAGCAGCCCTAATAGCGGGGGGGGAGAGACCCAGTACTTC	CASSPNSGGGETQYF
.	15	TRBJ2-3	TRBV15	.	TGTGCCACCAGCAGAGGGGGCGCTTTCACAGATACGCAGTATTTT	CATSRGGAFTDTQYF
once	15	TRBJ2-3	TRBV4-2	TRBD2	TGTGCCAGCAGCCAAGGAGCGGGAGACTCAGATACGCAGTATTTT	CASSQGAGDSDTQYF
.	16	TRBJ2-7	TRBV7-9	TRBD2	TGTGCCAGCAGCTCGCCGGGACTAGCGGGAGTCGCCGAGCAGTACTTC	CASSSPGLAGVAEQYF
.	13	TRBJ1-1	TRBV2	TRBD1	TGTGCCAGCAGGGTAGGACAGGGGAATGAAGCTTTCTTT	CASRVGQGNEAFF
.	14	TRBJ2-3	TRBV7-3	.	TGTGCCAGCAGCTTAACGGGCCCAACAGATACGCAGTATTTT	CASSLTGPTDTQYF
.	15	TRBJ2-7	TRBV27	TRBD2	TGTGCCAGCAGTACTGGACTAGCGGGAGCCCACGAGCAGTACTTC	CASSTGLAGAHEQYF
once	15	TRBJ2-3	TRBV28	TRBD2	TGTGCCAGCAGTTTATTCGGGAGGGCCGGCGATACGCAGTATTTT	CASSLFGRAGDTQYF
.	14	TRBJ1-1	TRBV27	TRBD1	TGTGCCAGCAGTTCGGGCAGGGGGCTACTTGAAGCTTTCTTT	CASSSGRGLLEAFF
few	14	TRBJ2-1	TRBV11-2	.	TGTGCCAGCAGCGGACTATTCGGGCGAAATGAGCAGTTCTTC	CASSGLFGRNEQFF
.	17	TRBJ2-7	TRBV11-2	TRBD2	TGTGCCAGCAGCTTAGAGCCTAGCGGGAGCCCTACCTACGAGCAGTACTTC	CASSLEPSGSPTYEQYF